This TCR beta chain appears in the sequencing data of a study of cytomegalovirus exposure and HLA in healthy donors. Primers for the PCR totalled 60 Vbeta and 13 Jbeta. Method: immunoSEQ multiplex PCR; TCRdb's copy keeps in-frame clones and lacks some. Here the sample spans 55,000 to 75,000 clones, about 81% being singletons. In its sample, this clone was seen once. Germline V CDR1 and CDR2: SGHRS, YFSETQ. V lost 4 bases to trimming and J lost 0 bases, with 17 bases between them. The CDR3 consists of 17 residues. The receptor was isolated from a man aged 25-45 years in good health and CMV-seropositive. Sequencing was done on a sample of PBMCs. This chain links TRBV5-1 with TRBJ2-1; D perhaps matches TRBD1 (6 bases). The CDR3 region has the DNA TGCGCCAGCAGCGCAGCCGGGACACCTGGCTCCTACAATGAGCAGTTCTTC. Translating it yields CASSAAGTPGSYNEQFF.